These 27 T cell receptor beta chains were sequenced from one sample in a study of Graves' ophthalmopathy and Graves' hyperthyroidism. Scientists amplified the TCR beta CDR3 regions from RNA transcripts. First-round RT-PCR with HTBI primers preceded a second-round multiplex PCR. TCRdb ran MiXCR on the multiplex PCR reads and lists one entry per CDR3 protein. The sample includes about 220,000 distinct CDR3 sequences, 20% to 25% of them seen just once. Sequencing was carried out using peripheral blood. The receptors shown here come from a woman between 50 and 59 years old with Graves' ophthalmopathy.

This clonotype was observed at least ten times. The chain recombines TRBV6-2 or TRBV6-3 with TRBJ2-2; 14 bases agree with TRBD2. The CDR3 is made up of 17 amino acids. CDR1 is MNHEY, CDR2 SVGEGT, per germline. After removal of 4 bases from V and 5 bases from J, the junction contained 6 bases not matched to a gene. CDR3 amino acids: CASSLTSGRAETGELFF. The CDR3 DNA sequence: TGTGCCAGCAGTTTGACTAGCGGGAGGGCCGAAACCGGGGAGCTGTTTTTT.

This sequence joins TRBV6-1 and TRBJ1-2, with no clear D. The germline V gene has CDR1 MNHNS and CDR2 SASEGT. This CDR3 has 12 residues. The V end was cut by 6 bases, the J end by 4 bases, with 9 bases between. This chain's CDR3 is CASRVTGYGYTF. CDR3 in DNA: TGTGCCAGCAGGGTGACGGGCTATGGCTACACCTTC.

In this sample, this clonotype turned up many times. The chain has TRBV11-3 and TRBJ2-5, with no clear D. Germline assignment: CDR1 SGHNT and CDR2 YENEEA. The CDR3 covers 13 residues. Trimming pared 5 bases from V and 5 bases from J, leaving 12 bases between. As DNA, the CDR3 is TGTGCCAGCAGCCCGGACGAAGGGGAGACCCAGTACTTC. Translated: CASSPDEGETQYF.

The V gene is TRBV28, the J gene TRBJ2-2; D unresolved. V lost 2 bases and J lost 3, with 13 bases in between. The germline CDR1 and CDR2 sequences are MDHEN and SYDVKM. The CDR3 length is 16 residues. CDR3 in amino acids: CASSLTLRSDTGELFF. The CDR3 region has the DNA TGTGCCAGCAGTTTAACCTTGCGTTCGGACACCGGGGAGCTGTTTTTT. Drawing the rest from reference TRBV28 and TRBJ2-2, the complete variable domain is DVKVTQSSRYLVKRTGEKVFLECVQDMDHENMFWYRQDPGLGLRLIYFSYDVKMKEKGDIPEGYSVSREKKERFSLILESASTNQTSMYLCASSLTLRSDTGELFFGEGSRLTVL.

This clonotype was seen at least ten times. This rearrangement joins TRBV4-1 to TRBJ1-2; D is uncertain. This CDR3 is 12 amino acids long. V was cut by 3 bases and J by 2 bases, with 4 bases left in between. Germline values: CDR1 MGHRA, CDR2 YSYEKL. The DNA of the CDR3 is TGCGCCAGCAGCCATGGGAACTATGGCTACACCTTC. It encodes CASSHGNYGYTF.

This clonotype showed up just a few times. This chain uses TRBV30 with TRBJ2-7; TRBD2 agrees at 10 bases. The CDR3 totals 15 residues. After removal of 3 bases from V and 2 bases from J, the junction contained 7 bases not matched to a gene. Per germline, CDR1 GTSNPN and CDR2 SVGIG (reference sequence). The CDR3 sequence: CAWRRAGGFAYEQYF. As DNA, the CDR3 is TGTGCCTGGAGACGAGCGGGAGGGTTTGCCTACGAGCAGTACTTC.

This clonotype came up many times. The chain is built from TRBV5-1 and TRBJ2-6, with D tentatively TRBD1 (6 bases). CDR1 and CDR2 (germline): SGHRS, YFSETQ. The CDR3 totals 14 residues. V was shortened by 9 bases and J by 1 base, with 11 bases between the two germline ends. In DNA, the CDR3 is TGCGCCACCTCAAGGGGGTCTGGGGCCAACGTCCTGACTTTC. Its translation is CATSRGSGANVLTF.

This clonotype was detected ten times or more. The genes are TRBV7-9 and TRBJ2-7; D is possibly TRBD1 (6 bases). Germline V gives CDR1 SEHNR, CDR2 FQNEAQ (reference sequence). The length of the CDR3 is 13 residues. Trimming cost V 5 bases and J 3 bases, with 11 bases left between them. The CDR3 region is CASSDRTDYEQYF. CDR3 bases: TGTGCCAGCAGCGACAGGACAGACTACGAGCAGTACTTC.

The V call is TRBV28, the J call TRBJ2-7; TRBD2 matches 10 bases. From germline, CDR1 is MDHEN and CDR2 SYDVKM. Trimming took 6 bases from V and 5 from J; bases not matched to a gene: 7. The CDR3 is made up of 14 amino acids. The DNA for the CDR3 is TGTGCCAGCAGCAATATAGCGGGAGGCCACGAGCAGTACTTC. Its translation is CASSNIAGGHEQYF.

Many counts were recorded for this clonotype. The genes are TRBV7-2 and TRBJ1-1; D is possibly TRBD1 (6 bases). Germline assignment: CDR1 SGHTA and CDR2 FQGNSA. The length of the CDR3 is 12 residues. Trimming shortened V by 3 bases and J by 8 bases, and 10 bases separated the two germline ends. The CDR3 DNA reads TGTGCCAGCAGCTTCACCGGACAGGAAGCTTTCTTT. It encodes CASSFTGQEAFF.

The J gene is TRBJ1-1, the V gene TRBV14; TRBD1 agrees at 9 bases. The V gene end was trimmed by 0 bases and the J gene end by 9 bases; junction bases not matched to a gene: 5. This CDR3 has 14 residues. The germline V gene has CDR1 SGHDN and CDR2 FVKESK. In nucleotides, the CDR3 is TGTGCCAGCAGCCAAGAATATGGACAGGGGCAAGCTTTCTTT. It encodes CASSQEYGQGQAFF.

This clonotype was observed at least ten times. This rearrangement joins TRBV6-1 to TRBJ1-5, with 8 nucleotides matching TRBD1. Trimming removed 5 bases from V and 6 bases from J; junction bases left unmatched: 9. Per the germline V gene, CDR1 is MNHNS and CDR2 is SASEGT. The CDR3 consists of 15 residues. Here the CDR3 DNA reads TGTGCCAGCAGTAGCCAGACAGGGGCATTTCAGCCCCAGCATTTT. Its translation is CASSSQTGAFQPQHF.

The V and J genes are TRBV6-2 or TRBV6-3 and TRBJ1-2; D is uncertain. The CDR3 consists of 12 residues. The V gene lost 8 bases and the J gene lost 4 bases, with 11 bases spanning the gap. Germline-derived CDR1 and CDR2 are MNHEY and SVGEGT. Written as DNA, the CDR3 is TGTGCCAGCGAGGGCCGGGGCTATGGCTACACCTTC. This encodes CASEGRGYGYTF.

This clonotype was detected many times. This chain connects TRBV6-5 to TRBJ2-7; 8 bases fit TRBD1. CDR1 is MNHEY and CDR2 is SVGAGI in the germline V gene. This CDR3 is built from 14 residues. V was pared by 7 bases and J by 5 bases, with 10 bases of the junction left unmatched. CDR3 DNA: TGTGCCAGCACCCGGGACAGGTTTTCCGACGAGCAGTACTTC. It yields the protein CASTRDRFSDEQYF.

This clonotype was found many times. V gene TRBV9 combines with J gene TRBJ2-2; 7 bases line up with TRBD2. V was clipped by 0 bases and J by 7 bases; unmatched bases: 6. The CDR3 sequence is 15 residues long. The germline CDR1 and CDR2 sequences are SGDLS and YYNGEE. The CDR3 is CASSVVAGEVGELFF. DNA for the CDR3: TGTGCCAGCAGCGTAGTGGCGGGAGAAGTCGGGGAGCTGTTTTTT.

This clonotype has at least ten counts. The rearrangement uses TRBV14 and TRBJ2-7; TRBD1 matches 9 bases. V gave up 2 bases and J gave up 4 bases; unmatched junction bases: 3. The CDR3 is 14 residues long. CDR1 and CDR2 from the germline V gene are SGHDN and FVKESK. The CDR3 loop reads CASSQTGGFYEQYF. The CDR3 bases are TGTGCCAGCAGCCAAACAGGGGGCTTTTACGAGCAGTACTTC.

This clonotype was counted at least ten times. This chain uses TRBV7-9 with TRBJ2-4; D is ambiguous. The CDR3 covers 17 residues. CDR1 is SEHNR, CDR2 FQNEAQ, per germline (reference sequence). Trimming shortened V by 1 base and J by 1 base, and 14 bases separated the two germline ends. CDR3 protein: CASSLDALGHAKNIQYF. The CDR3 region has the DNA TGTGCCAGCAGCTTAGACGCCCTAGGGCATGCCAAAAACATTCAGTACTTC.

This clonotype was found many times. This chain links TRBV6-2 or TRBV6-3 with TRBJ2-2; 9 nucleotides align to TRBD2. V shed 0 bases, J shed 7 bases, and the junction held 12 bases outside the gene matches. The germline gives CDR1 MNHEY, CDR2 SVGEGT. This CDR3 has 18 amino acids. CDR3 nucleotide sequence: TGTGCCAGCAGTTACTCCGGGACTAGCTTTTGGAGTGGCGGGGAGCTGTTTTTT. As protein: CASSYSGTSFWSGGELFF.

The genes are TRBV7-9 and TRBJ1-5, with D perhaps TRBD1 (5 bases). The CDR3 is 13 amino acids. The germline V gene encodes CDR1 SEHNR and CDR2 FQNEAQ (reference sequence). Trimming cost V 5 bases and J 5 bases, with 10 bases left between them. The CDR3 sequence: CASSPMGDQPQHF. In nucleotides, the CDR3 is TGTGCCAGCAGCCCAATGGGGGATCAGCCCCAGCATTTT.

This clonotype has at least ten counts. The chain combines TRBV6-5 with TRBJ2-7; possibly TRBD2 for D (5 bases). Germline V gene lookup returns CDR1 MNHEY and CDR2 SVGAGI. The CDR3 totals 14 residues. Trimming shortened V by 4 bases and J by 3 bases, and 13 bases separated the two germline ends. This CDR3 is CASSSNGGHYEQYF. In DNA, the CDR3 is TGTGCCAGCAGTTCCAACGGCGGGCACTACGAGCAGTACTTC.

The chain uses TRBV29-1 and TRBJ2-7; 9 nucleotides line up with TRBD1. There are 13 residues in the CDR3. With V trimmed by 3 bases and J by 1 base, 1 base remained unmatched. Germline V gene lookup returns CDR1 SQVTM and CDR2 ANQGSEA. The CDR3 nucleotides read TGCAGCGTTGACGGGACAGGGTCCTACGAGCAGTACTTC. It is translated as CSVDGTGSYEQYF.

This clonotype was detected ten times or more. V gene TRBV5-1 combines with J gene TRBJ2-7; tentative D call: TRBD1 (5 bases). Per the germline V gene, CDR1 is SGHRS and CDR2 is YFSETQ. CDR3 length: 12 residues. Trimming pared 4 bases from V and 3 bases from J, leaving 8 bases between. The DNA for the CDR3 is TGCGCCAGCAGCCAGGGAAACTACGAGCAGTACTTC. Protein product: CASSQGNYEQYF.

This clonotype has a handful of counts. The rearrangement joins TRBV12-3 or TRBV12-4 to TRBJ1-6, with unresolved D. V shed 5 bases and J shed 7 bases, with 12 bases lying between them. The CDR3 runs to 14 residues. The CDR3 spells CASSRTELNSPLHF. DNA for the CDR3: TGTGCCAGCAGTCGGACGGAATTAAATTCACCCCTCCACTTT.

In its sample, this clonotype was seen many times. DNA for the CDR3: TGTGCCAGCAGTTACGGACAGGGGCTTTCTGGAAACACCATATATTTT. It encodes CASSYGQGLSGNTIYF. The genes are TRBV6-5 and TRBJ1-3; 9 positions agree with TRBD1. The CDR3 is 16 residues long. Germline V gene lookup returns CDR1 MNHEY and CDR2 SVGAGI. The junction had 3 bases not matched to a gene; V was cut back by 2 bases and J by 1 base.

This clonotype was seen only a few times. The gene calls are TRBV5-1 and TRBJ1-6; D gene unclear. The CDR3 spans 15 residues. Germline V gene data show CDR1 as SGHRS and CDR2 as YFSETQ. With 0 bases removed from V and 8 bases from J, the gap between germline ends came to 12 bases. The DNA for the CDR3 is TGCGCCAGCAGCTTGGCGAGGAGAGTCGATTCACCCCTCCACTTT. It yields the protein CASSLARRVDSPLHF.

The gene calls are TRBV6-5 and TRBJ2-2; D perhaps matches TRBD1 (6 bases). Germline V CDR1 and CDR2: MNHEY, SVGAGI. Trimming pared 0 bases from V and 0 bases from J, leaving 8 bases between. CDR3 length: 16 amino acids. CDR3 DNA: TGTGCCAGCAGTTACTCGGGACAAACGAACACCGGGGAGCTGTTTTTT. Its translation is CASSYSGQTNTGELFF.

This clonotype was counted between two and nine times. Since a much larger clone is just one base distant, this may be a read error. The gene calls are TRBV11-2 and TRBJ2-7; TRBD2 might be the D (5 bases). CDR1 and CDR2 (germline): SGHAT, FQNNGV. This CDR3 contains 15 residues. Trimming left V 1 base short and J 2 bases short, with 12 bases between. The CDR3 here is CASSLAGIVAYEQYF. The CDR3 nucleotides read TGTGCCAGCAGCTTAGCCGGGATCGTTGCCTACGAGCAGTACTTC.